This T cell receptor (beta chain) was identified during a study of Ad26.COV2.S vaccination and SARS-CoV-2 variants. This CDR3 has 13 residues. CDR1 SNHLY and CDR2 FYNNEI come from the germline V gene. Trimming cost V 5 bases and J 7 bases, with 9 bases left between them. Findings and caveats of the study: Substantial response breadth was reportedly seen for spike-specific CD8+ and CD4+ T cells after vaccination. The analyses of TCR breadth and depth may have understated the size of total T cell responses. Individuals receiving vaccine had higher spike-specific TCR breadth than placebo recipients did. Researchers reported similar non-spike TCR breadth in vaccine and placebo recipients.

Repertoires were generated with immunoSEQ multiplex PCR, while TCRdb's copy carries only in-frame clones and drops some. The profile shows about 350,000 clones, under 95% of them singletons. To note about this clone: The antigen is unknown.

The J gene is TRBJ1-6, the V gene TRBV2; no definite D call. This specimen was peripheral blood, taken after recovery from COVID-19. The sequence was obtained from a human donor who had recovered from COVID-19. Here the CDR3 DNA reads TGTGCCAGCAGTCCCCCGCTGAATTCACCCCTCCACTTT. This encodes CASSPPLNSPLHF.